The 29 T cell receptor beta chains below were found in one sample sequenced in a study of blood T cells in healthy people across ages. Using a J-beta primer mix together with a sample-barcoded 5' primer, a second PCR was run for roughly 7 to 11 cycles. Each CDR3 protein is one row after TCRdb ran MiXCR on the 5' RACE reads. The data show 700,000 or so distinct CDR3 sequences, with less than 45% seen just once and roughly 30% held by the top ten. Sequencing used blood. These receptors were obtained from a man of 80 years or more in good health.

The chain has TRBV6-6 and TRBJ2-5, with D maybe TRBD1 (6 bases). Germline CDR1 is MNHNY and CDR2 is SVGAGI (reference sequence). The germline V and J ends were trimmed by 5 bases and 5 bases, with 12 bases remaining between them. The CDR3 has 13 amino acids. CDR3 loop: CASSQTGRETQYF. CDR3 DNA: TGTGCCAGCAGTCAAACAGGGCGGGAGACCCAGTACTTC.

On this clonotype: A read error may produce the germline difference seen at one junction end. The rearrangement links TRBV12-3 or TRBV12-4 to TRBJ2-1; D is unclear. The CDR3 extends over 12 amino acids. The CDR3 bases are TGTGCCAGCAGCAATAGTTACAAGGAGCAGTTCTTC. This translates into CASSNSYKEQFF.

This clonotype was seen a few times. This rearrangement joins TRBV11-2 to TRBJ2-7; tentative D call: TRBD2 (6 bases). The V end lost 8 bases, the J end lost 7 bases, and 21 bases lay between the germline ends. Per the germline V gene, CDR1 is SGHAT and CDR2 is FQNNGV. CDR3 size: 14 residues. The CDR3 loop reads CASGSTSSPREQYF. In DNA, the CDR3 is TGTGCCAGCGGCTCTACTAGCTCACCCAGGGAGCAGTACTTC.

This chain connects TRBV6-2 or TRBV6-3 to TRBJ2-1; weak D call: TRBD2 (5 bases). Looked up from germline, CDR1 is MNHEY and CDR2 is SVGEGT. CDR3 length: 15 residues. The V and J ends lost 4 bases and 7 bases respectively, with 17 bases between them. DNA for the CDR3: TGTGCCAGCAGTTCCCGGGGAAGGGCCGTGAATGAGCAGTTCTTC. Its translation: CASSSRGRAVNEQFF.

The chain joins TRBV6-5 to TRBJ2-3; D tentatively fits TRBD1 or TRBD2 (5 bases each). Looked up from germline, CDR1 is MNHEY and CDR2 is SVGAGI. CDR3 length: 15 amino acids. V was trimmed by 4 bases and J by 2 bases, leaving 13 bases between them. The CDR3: CASSLLGVYTDTQYF. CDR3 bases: TGTGCCAGCAGTTTACTGGGGGTCTACACAGATACGCAGTATTTT.

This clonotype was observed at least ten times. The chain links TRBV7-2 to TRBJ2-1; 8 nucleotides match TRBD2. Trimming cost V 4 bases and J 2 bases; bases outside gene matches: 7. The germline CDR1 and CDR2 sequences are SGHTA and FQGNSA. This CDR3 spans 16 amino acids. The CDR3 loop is CASSWGPGLAYNEQFF. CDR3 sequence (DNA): TGTGCCAGCAGCTGGGGTCCGGGACTAGCCTACAATGAGCAGTTCTTC. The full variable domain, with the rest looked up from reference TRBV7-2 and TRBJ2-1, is GAGVSQSPSNKVTEKGKDVELRCDPISGHTALYWYRQSLGQGLEFLIYFQGNSAPDKSGLPSDRFSAERTGGSVSTLTIQRTQQEDSAVYLCASSWGPGLAYNEQFFGPGTRLTVL.

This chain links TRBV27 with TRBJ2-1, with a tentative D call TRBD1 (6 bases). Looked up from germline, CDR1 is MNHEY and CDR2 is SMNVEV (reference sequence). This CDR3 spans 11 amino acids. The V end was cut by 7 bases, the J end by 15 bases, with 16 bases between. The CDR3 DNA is TGTGCCAGCACAACAGGGTTTTTTCGGTTCTTC. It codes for CASTTGFFRFF.

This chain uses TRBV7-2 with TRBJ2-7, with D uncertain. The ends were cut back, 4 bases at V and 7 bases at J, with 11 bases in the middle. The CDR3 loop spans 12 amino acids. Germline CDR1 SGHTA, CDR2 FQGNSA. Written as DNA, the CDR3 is TGTGCCAGCAGCTATAGAATGCAGGAGCAGTACTTC. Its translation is CASSYRMQEQYF.

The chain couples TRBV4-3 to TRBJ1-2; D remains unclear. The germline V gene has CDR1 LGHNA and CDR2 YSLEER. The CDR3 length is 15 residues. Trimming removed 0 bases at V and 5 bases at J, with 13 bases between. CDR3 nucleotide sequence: TGCGCCAGCAGCCAAGATCCCTTGGTACCGTATGGCTACACCTTC. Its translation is CASSQDPLVPYGYTF.

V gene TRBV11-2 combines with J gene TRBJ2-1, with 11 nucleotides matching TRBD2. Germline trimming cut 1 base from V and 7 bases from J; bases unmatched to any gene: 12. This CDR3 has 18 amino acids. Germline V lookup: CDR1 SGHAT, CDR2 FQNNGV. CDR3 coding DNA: TGTGCCAGCAGCTTAGTACTCCACACTAGCGGGGGAGGTAATGAGCAGTTCTTC. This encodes CASSLVLHTSGGGNEQFF.

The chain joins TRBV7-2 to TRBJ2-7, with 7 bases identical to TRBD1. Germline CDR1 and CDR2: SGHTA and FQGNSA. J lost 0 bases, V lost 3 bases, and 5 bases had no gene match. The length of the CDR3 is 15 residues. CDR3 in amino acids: CASSLGQRRSYEQYF. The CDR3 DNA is TGTGCCAGCAGCTTGGGACAGAGGCGCTCCTACGAGCAGTACTTC. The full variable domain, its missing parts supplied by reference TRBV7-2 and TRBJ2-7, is GAGVSQSPSNKVTEKGKDVELRCDPISGHTALYWYRQSLGQGLEFLIYFQGNSAPDKSGLPSDRFSAERTGGSVSTLTIQRTQQEDSAVYLCASSLGQRRSYEQYFGPGTRLTVT.

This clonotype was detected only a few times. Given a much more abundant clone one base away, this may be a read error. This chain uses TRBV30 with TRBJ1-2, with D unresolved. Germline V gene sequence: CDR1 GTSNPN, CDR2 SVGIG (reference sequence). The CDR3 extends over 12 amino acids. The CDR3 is CAGSVLGRRYTF. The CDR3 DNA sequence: TGTGCCGGGAGTGTACTTGGGAGGAGGTACACCTTC. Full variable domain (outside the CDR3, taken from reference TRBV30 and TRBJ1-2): SQTIHQWPATLVQPVGSPLSLECTVEGTSNPNLYWYRQAAGRGLQLLFYSVGIGQISSEVPQNLSASRPQDRQFILSSKKLLLSDSGFYLCAGSVLGRRYTFGSGTRLTVV.

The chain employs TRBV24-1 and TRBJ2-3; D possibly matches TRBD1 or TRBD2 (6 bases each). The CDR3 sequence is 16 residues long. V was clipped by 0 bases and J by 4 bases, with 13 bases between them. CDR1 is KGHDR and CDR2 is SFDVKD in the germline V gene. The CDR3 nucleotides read TGTGCCACCAGTGATTTGGTGCGGGACAAGGCAGATACGCAGTATTTT. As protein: CATSDLVRDKADTQYF.

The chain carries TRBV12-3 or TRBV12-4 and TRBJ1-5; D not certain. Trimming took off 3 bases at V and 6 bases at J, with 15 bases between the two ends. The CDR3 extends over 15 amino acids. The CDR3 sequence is CASSFGILNGQPQHF. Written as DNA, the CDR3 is TGTGCCAGCAGTTTCGGGATCCTTAACGGTCAGCCCCAGCATTTT.

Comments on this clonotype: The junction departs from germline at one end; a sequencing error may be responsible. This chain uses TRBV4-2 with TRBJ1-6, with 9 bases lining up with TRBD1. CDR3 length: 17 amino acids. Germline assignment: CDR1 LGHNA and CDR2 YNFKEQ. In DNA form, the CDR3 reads TGTGCCGGCAGCCAATCTACTCTGGGACAGGGAAATTCACCCCTCCACTTT. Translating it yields CAGSQSTLGQGNSPLHF.

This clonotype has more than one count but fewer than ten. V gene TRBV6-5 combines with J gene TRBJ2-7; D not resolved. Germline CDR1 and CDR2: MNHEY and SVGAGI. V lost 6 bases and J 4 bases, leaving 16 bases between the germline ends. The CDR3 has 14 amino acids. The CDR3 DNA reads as TGTGCCAGCAGACCCGACCCTGCGAGGTACGAGCAGTACTTC. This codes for CASRPDPARYEQYF.

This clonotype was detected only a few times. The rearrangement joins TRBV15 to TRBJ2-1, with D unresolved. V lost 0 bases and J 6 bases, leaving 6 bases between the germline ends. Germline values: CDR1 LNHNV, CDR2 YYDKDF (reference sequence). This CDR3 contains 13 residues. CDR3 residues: CATSRDYSNEQFF. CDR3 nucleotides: TGTGCCACCAGCAGAGATTACAGCAATGAGCAGTTCTTC.

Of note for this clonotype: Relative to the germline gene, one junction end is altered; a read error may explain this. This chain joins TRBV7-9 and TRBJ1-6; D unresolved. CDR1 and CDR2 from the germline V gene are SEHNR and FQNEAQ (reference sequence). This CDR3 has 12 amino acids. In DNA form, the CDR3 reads TGTGCCAGCTGCTTGGGGAGTTCACCCCTCCACTTT. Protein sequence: CASCLGSSPLHF.

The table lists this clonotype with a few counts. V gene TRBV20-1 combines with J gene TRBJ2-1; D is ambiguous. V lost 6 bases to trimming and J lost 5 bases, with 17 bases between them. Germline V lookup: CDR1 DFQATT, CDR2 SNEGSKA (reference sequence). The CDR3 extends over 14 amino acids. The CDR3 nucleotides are TGCAGTGCCGGAGAAATACAACCCAACAATGAGCAGTTCTTC. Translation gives CSAGEIQPNNEQFF.

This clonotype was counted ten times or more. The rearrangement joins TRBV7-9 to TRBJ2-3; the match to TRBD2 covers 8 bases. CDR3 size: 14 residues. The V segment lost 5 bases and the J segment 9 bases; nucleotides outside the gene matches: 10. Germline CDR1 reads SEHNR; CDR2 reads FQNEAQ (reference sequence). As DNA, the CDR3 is TGTGCCAGCAGCCCCCGGACTAGCCAGGAAACGCAGTATTTT. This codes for CASSPRTSQETQYF. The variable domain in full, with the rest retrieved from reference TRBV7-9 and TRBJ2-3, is DTGVSQNPRHKITKRGQNVTFRCDPISEHNRLYWYRQTLGQGPEFLTYFQNEAQLEKSRLLSDRFSAERPKGSFSTLEIQRTEQGDSAMYLCASSPRTSQETQYFGPGTRLTVL.

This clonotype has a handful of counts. The CDR3 loop is CASSFPGVPYEQYF. Written as DNA, the CDR3 is TGTGCCAGCAGCTTCCCTGGCGTACCATACGAGCAGTACTTC. The chain carries TRBV7-2 and TRBJ2-7, with unresolved D. This CDR3 has 14 amino acids. From germline, CDR1 is SGHTA and CDR2 FQGNSA. Trimming removed 3 bases from V and 4 bases from J, with 13 bases in between. Full variable domain (outside the CDR3, taken from reference TRBV7-2 and TRBJ2-7): GAGVSQSPSNKVTEKGKDVELRCDPISGHTALYWYRQSLGQGLEFLIYFQGNSAPDKSGLPSDRFSAERTGGSVSTLTIQRTQQEDSAVYLCASSFPGVPYEQYFGPGTRLTVT.

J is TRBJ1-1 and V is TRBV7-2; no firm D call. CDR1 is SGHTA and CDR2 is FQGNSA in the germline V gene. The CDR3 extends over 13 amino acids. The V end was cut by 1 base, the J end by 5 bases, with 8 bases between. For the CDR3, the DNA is TGTGCCAGCAGCTTAGAACAGACGACTGAAGCTTTCTTT. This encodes CASSLEQTTEAFF.

CDR3 bases: TGTGCCAGCAGGATACTAGCGGGGGGACGGGGTACGCAGTATTTT. This encodes CASRILAGGRGTQYF. V gene TRBV27 combines with J gene TRBJ2-3, with TRBD2 identical over 12 bases. The CDR3 is 15 amino acids. The V gene's germline CDR1 is MNHEY and CDR2 SMNVEV (reference sequence). V lost 6 bases and J lost 8; bases outside the gene matches: 9.

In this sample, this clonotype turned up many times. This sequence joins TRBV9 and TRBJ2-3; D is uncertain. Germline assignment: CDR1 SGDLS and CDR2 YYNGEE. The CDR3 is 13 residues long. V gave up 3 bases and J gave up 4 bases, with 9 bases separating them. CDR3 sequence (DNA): TGTGCCAGCAGCGAATCACCGGCAGATACGCAGTATTTT. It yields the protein CASSESPADTQYF.

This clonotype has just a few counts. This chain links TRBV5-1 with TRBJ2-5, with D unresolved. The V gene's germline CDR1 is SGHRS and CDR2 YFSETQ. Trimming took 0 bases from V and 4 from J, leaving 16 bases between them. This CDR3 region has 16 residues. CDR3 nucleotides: TGCGCCAGCAGCTTGGCATCCCCGGTGGTGGGAGAGACCCAGTACTTC. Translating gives CASSLASPVVGETQYF.

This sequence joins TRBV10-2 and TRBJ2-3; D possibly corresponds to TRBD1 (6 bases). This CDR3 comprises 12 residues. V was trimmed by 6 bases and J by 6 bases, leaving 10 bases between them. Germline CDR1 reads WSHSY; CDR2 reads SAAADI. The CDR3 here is CASRPDRDTQYF. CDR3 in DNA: TGCGCCAGCAGGCCCGACAGGGATACGCAGTATTTT.

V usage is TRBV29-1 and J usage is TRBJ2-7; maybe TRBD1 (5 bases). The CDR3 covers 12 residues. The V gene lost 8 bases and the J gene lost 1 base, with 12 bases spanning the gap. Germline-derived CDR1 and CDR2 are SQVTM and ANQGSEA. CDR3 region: CSYLTGSYEQYF. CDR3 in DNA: TGCAGCTACCTAACAGGTTCCTACGAGCAGTACTTC.

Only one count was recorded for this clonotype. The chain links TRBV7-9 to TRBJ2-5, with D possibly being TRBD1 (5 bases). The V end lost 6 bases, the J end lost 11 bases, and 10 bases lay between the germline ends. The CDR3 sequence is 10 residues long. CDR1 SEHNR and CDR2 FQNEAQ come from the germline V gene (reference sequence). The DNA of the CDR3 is TGTGCCAGCAGTGACGGACAACAGTACTTC. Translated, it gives CASSDGQQYF. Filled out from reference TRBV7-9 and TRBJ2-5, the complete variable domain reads DTGVSQNPRHKITKRGQNVTFRCDPISEHNRLYWYRQTLGQGPEFLTYFQNEAQLEKSRLLSDRFSAERPKGSFSTLEIQRTEQGDSAMYLCASSDGQQYFGPGTRLLVL.

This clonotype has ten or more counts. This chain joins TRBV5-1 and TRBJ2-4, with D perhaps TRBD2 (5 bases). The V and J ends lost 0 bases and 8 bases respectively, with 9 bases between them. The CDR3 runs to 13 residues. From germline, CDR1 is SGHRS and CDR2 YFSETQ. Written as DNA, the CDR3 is TGCGCCAGCAGCTTGGCGTTCGGGGACATTCAGTACTTC. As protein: CASSLAFGDIQYF.